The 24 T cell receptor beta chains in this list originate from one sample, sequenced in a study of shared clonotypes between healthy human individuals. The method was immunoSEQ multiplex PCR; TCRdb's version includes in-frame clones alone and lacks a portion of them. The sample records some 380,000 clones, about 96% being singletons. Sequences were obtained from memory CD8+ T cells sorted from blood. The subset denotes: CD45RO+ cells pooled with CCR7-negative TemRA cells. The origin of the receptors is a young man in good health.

Written as DNA, the CDR3 is TGTGCCAGTAGTATGCGAACTGAAGCTTTCTTT. This encodes CASSMRTEAFF. The chain employs TRBV19 and TRBJ1-1; no firm D call. The CDR3 is 11 amino acids. Trimming cost V 3 bases and J 5 bases, with 4 bases left between them. The V gene's germline CDR1 is LNHDA and CDR2 SQIVND (reference sequence).

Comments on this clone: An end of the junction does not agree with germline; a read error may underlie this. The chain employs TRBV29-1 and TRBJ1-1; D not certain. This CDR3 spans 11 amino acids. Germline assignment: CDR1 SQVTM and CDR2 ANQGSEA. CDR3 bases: TGCAGCGTTGAAGTTAATGGTGAAACTTTCTTT. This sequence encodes CSVEVNGETFF.

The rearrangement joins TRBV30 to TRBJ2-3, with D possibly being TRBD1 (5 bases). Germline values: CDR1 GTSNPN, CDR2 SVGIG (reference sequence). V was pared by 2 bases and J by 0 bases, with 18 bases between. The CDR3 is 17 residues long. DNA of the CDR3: TGTGCCTGGAGTAAAGCGCGACAGCAGGTTAGCACAGATACGCAGTATTTT. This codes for CAWSKARQQVSTDTQYF.

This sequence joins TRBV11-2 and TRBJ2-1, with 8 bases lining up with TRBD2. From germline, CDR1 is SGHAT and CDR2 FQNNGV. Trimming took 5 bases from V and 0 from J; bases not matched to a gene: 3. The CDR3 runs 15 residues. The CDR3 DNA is TGTGCCAGCAGCCAAAGCGGGAGCTCCTACAATGAGCAGTTCTTC. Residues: CASSQSGSSYNEQFF.

The CDR3 bases are TGTGCCAGCAGCTTAGCGGGGGTGGCCGGTTACGAGCAGTACTTC. This translates into CASSLAGVAGYEQYF. J is TRBJ2-7 and V is TRBV7-2, with D perhaps being TRBD1 or TRBD2 (5 bases each). The CDR3 extends over 15 amino acids. Germline CDR1 and CDR2: SGHTA and FQGNSA. The germline V and J ends were trimmed by 0 bases and 4 bases, with 13 bases remaining between them.

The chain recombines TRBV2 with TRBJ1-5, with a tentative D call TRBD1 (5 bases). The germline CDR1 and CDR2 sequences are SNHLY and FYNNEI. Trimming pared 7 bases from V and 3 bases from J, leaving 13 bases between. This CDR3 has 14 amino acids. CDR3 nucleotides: TGTGCCAGCACGGCCAGACAGACCAATCAGCCCCAGCATTTT. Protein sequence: CASTARQTNQPQHF.

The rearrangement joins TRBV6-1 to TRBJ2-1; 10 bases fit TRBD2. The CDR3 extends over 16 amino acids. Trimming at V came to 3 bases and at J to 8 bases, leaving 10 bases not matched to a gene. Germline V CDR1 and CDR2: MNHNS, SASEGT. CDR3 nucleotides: TGTGCCAGCAGTGATCCTAGCGGGAGATCAACCGATGAGCAGTTCTTC. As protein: CASSDPSGRSTDEQFF.

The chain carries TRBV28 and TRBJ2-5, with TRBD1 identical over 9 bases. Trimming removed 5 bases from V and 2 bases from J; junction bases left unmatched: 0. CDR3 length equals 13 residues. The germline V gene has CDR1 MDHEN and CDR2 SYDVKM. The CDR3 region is CASSDRGQETQYF. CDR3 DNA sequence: TGTGCCAGCAGTGACAGGGGGCAAGAGACCCAGTACTTC.

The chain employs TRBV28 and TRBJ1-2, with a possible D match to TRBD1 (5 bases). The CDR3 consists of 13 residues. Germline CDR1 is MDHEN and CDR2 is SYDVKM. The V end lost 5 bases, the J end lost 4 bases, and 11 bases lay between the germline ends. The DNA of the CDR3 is TGTGCCAGCAGTCGAGACAGCAGCTATGGCTACACCTTC. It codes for CASSRDSSYGYTF.

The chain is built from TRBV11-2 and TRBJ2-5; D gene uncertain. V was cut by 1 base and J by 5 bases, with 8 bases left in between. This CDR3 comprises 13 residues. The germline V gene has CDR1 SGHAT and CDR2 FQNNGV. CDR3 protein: CASSLVPSETQYF. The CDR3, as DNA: TGTGCCAGCAGCTTAGTTCCCTCGGAGACCCAGTACTTC.

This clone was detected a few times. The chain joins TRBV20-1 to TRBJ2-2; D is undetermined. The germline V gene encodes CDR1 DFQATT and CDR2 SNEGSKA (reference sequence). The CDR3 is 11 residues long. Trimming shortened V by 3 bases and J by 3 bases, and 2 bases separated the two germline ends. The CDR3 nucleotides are TGCAGTGCTAGTCACACCGGGGAGCTGTTTTTT. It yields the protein CSASHTGELFF.

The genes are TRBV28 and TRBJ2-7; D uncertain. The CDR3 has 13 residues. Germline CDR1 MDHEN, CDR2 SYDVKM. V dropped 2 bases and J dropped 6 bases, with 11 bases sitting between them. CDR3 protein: CASSLDQPSEQYF. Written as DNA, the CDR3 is TGTGCCAGCAGTTTAGACCAACCCAGCGAGCAGTACTTC.

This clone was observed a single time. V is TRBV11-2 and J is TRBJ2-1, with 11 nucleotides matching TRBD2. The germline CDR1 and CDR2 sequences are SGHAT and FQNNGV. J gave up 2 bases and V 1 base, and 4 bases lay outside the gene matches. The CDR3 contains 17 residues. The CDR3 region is CASSLGVAGGPYNEQFF. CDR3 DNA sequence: TGTGCCAGCAGCTTAGGGGTAGCGGGAGGGCCCTACAATGAGCAGTTCTTC. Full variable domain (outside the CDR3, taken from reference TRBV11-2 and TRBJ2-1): EAGVAQSPRYKIIEKRQSVAFWCNPISGHATLYWYQQILGQGPKLLIQFQNNGVVDDSQLPKDRFSAERLKGVDSTLKIQPAKLEDSAVYLCASSLGVAGGPYNEQFFGPGTRLTVL.

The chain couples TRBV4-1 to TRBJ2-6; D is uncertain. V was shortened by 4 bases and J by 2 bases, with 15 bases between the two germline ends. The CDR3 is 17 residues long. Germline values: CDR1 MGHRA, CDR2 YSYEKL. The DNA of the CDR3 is TGCGCCAGCAGCCCGAATCCCTCGGCCGCTGGGGCCAACGTCCTGACTTTC. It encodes CASSPNPSAAGANVLTF.

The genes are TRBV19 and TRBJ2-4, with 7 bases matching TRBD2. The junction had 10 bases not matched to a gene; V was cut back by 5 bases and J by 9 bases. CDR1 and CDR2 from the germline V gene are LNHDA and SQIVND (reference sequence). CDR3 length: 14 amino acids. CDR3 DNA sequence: TGTGCCAGTAGTGCGGGACTACCCCGGAGCATTCAGTACTTC. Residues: CASSAGLPRSIQYF.

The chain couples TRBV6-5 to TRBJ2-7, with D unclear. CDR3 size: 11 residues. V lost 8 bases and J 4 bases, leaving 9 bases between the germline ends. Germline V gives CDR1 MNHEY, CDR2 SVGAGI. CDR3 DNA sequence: TGTGCCAGCGCTAGTCTTTACGAGCAGTACTTC. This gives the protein CASASLYEQYF.

CDR3 in amino acids: CASSLVNRPTGLETQYF. The DNA for the CDR3 is TGTGCCAGCAGCTTAGTAAACCGCCCTACAGGCTTAGAGACCCAGTACTTC. V is TRBV7-9 and J is TRBJ2-5; D may be TRBD1 (5 bases). Germline CDR1 SEHNR, CDR2 FQNEAQ (reference sequence). The CDR3 contains 17 residues. V dropped 1 base and J dropped 4 bases, with 19 bases sitting between them.

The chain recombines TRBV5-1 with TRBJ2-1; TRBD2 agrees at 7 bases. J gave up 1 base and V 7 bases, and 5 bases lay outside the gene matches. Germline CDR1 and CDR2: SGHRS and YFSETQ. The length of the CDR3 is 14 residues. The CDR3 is CASRLAVSYNEQFF. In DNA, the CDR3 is TGCGCCAGCCGGCTAGCGGTTTCCTACAATGAGCAGTTCTTC.

CDR3 region: CASSRRQGSTDTQYF. The CDR3 DNA follows: TGCGCCAGCAGCAGAAGACAGGGATCCACAGATACGCAGTATTTT. This sequence joins TRBV5-1 and TRBJ2-3; TRBD1 matches at 7 bases. Germline lookup yields CDR1 SGHRS and CDR2 YFSETQ. The CDR3 is made up of 15 amino acids. Losses at the gene ends were 4 bases for V and 2 bases for J; bases not matched to a gene: 7.

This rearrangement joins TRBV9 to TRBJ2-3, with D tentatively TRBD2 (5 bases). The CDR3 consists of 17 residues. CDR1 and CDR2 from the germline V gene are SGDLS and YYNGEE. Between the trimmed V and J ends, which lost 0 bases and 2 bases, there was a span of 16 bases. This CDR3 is CASSVGQAGISTDTQYF. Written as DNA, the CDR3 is TGTGCCAGCAGCGTAGGGCAAGCCGGGATTTCCACAGATACGCAGTATTTT.

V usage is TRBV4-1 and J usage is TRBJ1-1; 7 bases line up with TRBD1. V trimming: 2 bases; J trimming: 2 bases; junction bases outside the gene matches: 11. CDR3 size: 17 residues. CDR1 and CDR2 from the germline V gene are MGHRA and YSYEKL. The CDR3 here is CASSQLPPTGSNTEAFF. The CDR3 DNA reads TGCGCCAGCAGCCAACTCCCCCCGACAGGGTCTAACACTGAAGCTTTCTTT.

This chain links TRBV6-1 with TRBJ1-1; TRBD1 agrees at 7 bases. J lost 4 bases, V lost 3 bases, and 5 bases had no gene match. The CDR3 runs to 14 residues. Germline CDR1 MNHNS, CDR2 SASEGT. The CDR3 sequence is CASSEYRGPTEAFF. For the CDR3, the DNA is TGTGCCAGCAGTGAGTACAGGGGACCCACTGAAGCTTTCTTT.

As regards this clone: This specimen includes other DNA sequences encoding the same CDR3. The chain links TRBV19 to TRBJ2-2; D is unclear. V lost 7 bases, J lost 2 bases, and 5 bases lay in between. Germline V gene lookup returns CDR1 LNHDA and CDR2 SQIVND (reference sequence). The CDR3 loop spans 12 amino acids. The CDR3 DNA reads TGTGCCAGTAAGCGAAACACCGGGGAGCTGTTTTTT. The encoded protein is CASKRNTGELFF.

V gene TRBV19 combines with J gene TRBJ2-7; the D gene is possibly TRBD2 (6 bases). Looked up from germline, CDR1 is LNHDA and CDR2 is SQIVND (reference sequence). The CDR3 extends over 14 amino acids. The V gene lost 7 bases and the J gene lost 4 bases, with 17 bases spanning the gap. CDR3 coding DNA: TGTGCCAGTACAGGTTTTGGGGGGTTTTACGAGCAGTACTTC. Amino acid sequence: CASTGFGGFYEQYF.